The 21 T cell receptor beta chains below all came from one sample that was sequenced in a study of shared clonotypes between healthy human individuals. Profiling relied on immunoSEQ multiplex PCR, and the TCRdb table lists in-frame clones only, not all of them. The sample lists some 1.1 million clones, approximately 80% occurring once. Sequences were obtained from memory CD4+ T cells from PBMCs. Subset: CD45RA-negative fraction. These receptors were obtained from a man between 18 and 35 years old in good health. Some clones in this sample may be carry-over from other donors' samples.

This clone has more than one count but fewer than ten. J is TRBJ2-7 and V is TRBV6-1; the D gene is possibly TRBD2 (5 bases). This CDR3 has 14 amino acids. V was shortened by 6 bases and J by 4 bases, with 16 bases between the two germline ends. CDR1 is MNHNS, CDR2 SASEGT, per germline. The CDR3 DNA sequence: TGTGCCAGCAGCGAGGGAATAGGTATATACGAGCAGTACTTC. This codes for CASSEGIGIYEQYF.

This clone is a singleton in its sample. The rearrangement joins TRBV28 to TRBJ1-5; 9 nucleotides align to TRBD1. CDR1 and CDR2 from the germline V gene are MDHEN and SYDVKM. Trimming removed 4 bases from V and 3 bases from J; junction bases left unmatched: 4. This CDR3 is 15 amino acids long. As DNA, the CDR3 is TGTGCCAGCAGTTCCGGGACAGGGTCCAATCAGCCCCAGCATTTT. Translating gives CASSSGTGSNQPQHF.

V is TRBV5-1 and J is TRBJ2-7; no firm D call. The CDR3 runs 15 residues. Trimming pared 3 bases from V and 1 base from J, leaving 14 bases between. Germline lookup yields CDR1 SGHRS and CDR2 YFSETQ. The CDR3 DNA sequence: TGCGCCAGCAGCTCCTCCCCGGCCCCTTCCTACGAGCAGTACTTC. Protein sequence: CASSSSPAPSYEQYF. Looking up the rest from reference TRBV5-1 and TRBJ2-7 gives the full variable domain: KAGVTQTPRYLIKTRGQQVTLSCSPISGHRSVSWYQQTPGQGLQFLFEYFSETQRNKGNFPGRFSGRQFSNSRSEMNVSTLELGDSALYLCASSSSPAPSYEQYFGPGTRLTVT.

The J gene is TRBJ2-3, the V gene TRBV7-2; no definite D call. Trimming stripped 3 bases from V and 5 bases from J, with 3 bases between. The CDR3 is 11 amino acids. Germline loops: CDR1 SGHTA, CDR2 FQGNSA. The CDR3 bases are TGTGCCAGCAGCTTTGGAGATACGCAGTATTTT. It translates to CASSFGDTQYF.

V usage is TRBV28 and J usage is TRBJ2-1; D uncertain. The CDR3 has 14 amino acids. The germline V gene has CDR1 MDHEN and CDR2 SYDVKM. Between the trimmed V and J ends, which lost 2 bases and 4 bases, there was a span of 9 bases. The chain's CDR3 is CASSLPHRYNEQFF. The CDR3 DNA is TGTGCCAGCAGTTTACCCCACCGGTACAATGAGCAGTTCTTC. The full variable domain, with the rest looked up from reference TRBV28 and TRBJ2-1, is DVKVTQSSRYLVKRTGEKVFLECVQDMDHENMFWYRQDPGLGLRLIYFSYDVKMKEKGDIPEGYSVSREKKERFSLILESASTNQTSMYLCASSLPHRYNEQFFGPGTRLTVL.

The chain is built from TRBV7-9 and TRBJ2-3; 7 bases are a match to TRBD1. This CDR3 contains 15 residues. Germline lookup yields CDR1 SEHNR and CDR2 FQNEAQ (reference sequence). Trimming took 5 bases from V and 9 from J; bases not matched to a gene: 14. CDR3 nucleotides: TGTGCCAGCAGCCCGCGAGGAGAGGGACAGACAACGCAGTATTTT. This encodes CASSPRGEGQTTQYF.

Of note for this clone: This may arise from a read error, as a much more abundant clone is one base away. The CDR3 DNA reads as TGTGCCAGCATCCCGGACAGGGTGAACACTGAAGCTTTCTTT. Translating gives CASIPDRVNTEAFF. V and J are TRBV2 and TRBJ1-1; 8 bases line up with TRBD1. The CDR3 consists of 14 residues. V lost 7 bases and J lost 0; bases outside the gene matches: 4. Germline V gives CDR1 SNHLY, CDR2 FYNNEI.

The CDR3 spells CASRRTSDTQYF. As DNA, the CDR3 is TGTGCCAGCAGACGGACGTCCGATACGCAGTATTTT. The chain couples TRBV27 to TRBJ2-3, with D unclear. In germline, CDR1 is MNHEY, CDR2 SMNVEV (reference sequence). The CDR3 is made up of 12 amino acids. V was pared by 6 bases and J by 6 bases, with 10 bases between.

CDR3 sequence: CASTRATYEQYF. The CDR3 nucleotides are TGTGCCAGTACCCGGGCCACCTACGAGCAGTACTTC. The chain uses TRBV19 and TRBJ2-7; D gene ambiguous. This CDR3 has 12 amino acids. Germline V gives CDR1 LNHDA, CDR2 SQIVND (reference sequence). Trimming left V 7 bases short and J 2 bases short, with 9 bases between.

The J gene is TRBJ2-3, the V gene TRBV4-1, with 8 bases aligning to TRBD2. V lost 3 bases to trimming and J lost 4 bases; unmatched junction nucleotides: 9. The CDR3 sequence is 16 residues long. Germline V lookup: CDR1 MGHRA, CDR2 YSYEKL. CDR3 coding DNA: TGCGCCAGCAGCCAGATAAGCGGGAGAAGTGCAGATACGCAGTATTTT. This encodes CASSQISGRSADTQYF.

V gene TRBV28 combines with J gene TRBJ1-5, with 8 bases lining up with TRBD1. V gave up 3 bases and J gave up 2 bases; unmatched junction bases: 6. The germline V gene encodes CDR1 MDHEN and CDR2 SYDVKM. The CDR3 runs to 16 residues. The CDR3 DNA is TGTGCCAGCAGTTTTGTCTCAGGGGGCCGCAATCAGCCCCAGCATTTT. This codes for CASSFVSGGRNQPQHF.

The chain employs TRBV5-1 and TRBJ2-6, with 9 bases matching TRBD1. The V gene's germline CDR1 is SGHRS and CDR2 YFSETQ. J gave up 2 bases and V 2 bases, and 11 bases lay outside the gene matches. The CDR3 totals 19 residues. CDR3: CASSFRGQGLKAGANVLTF. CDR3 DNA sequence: TGCGCCAGCAGCTTTAGGGGACAGGGTCTGAAGGCTGGGGCCAACGTCCTGACTTTC.

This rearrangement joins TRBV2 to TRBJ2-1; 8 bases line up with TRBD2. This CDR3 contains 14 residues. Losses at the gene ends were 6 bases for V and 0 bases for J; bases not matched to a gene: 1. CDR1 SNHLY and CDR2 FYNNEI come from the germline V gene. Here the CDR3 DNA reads TGTGCCAGCAGGGCGGGAGGCTCCTACAATGAGCAGTTCTTC. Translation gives CASRAGGSYNEQFF.

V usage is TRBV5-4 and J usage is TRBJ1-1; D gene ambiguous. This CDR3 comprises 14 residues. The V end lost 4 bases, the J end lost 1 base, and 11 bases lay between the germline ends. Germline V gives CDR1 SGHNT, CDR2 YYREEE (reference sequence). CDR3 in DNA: TGTGCCAGCAGCCCCTACCGGGCGAACACTGAAGCTTTCTTT. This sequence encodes CASSPYRANTEAFF.

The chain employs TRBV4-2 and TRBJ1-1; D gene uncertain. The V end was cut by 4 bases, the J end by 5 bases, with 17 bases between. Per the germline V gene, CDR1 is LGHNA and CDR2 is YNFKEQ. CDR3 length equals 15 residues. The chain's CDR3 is CASSPAGQRRTEAFF. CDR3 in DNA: TGTGCCAGCAGCCCGGCTGGGCAGAGGAGGACTGAAGCTTTCTTT.

The CDR3 bases are TGTGCCACCAGCAGCTCTCGGGCGGGAGGCAATCAGCCCCAGCATTTT. Translating gives CATSSSRAGGNQPQHF. This chain links TRBV15 with TRBJ1-5, with D unresolved. Germline CDR1 and CDR2: LNHNV and YYDKDF (reference sequence). This CDR3 contains 16 residues. V was trimmed by 3 bases and J by 2 bases, leaving 14 bases between them.

This CDR3 reads CASSPPTGSGNTIYF. CDR3 bases: TGTGCCAGCAGCCCCCCGACAGGCTCTGGAAACACCATATATTTT. The chain links TRBV4-2 to TRBJ1-3; tentatively, D is TRBD1 (6 bases). V was cut by 4 bases and J by 0 bases, with 10 bases left in between. Per germline, CDR1 LGHNA and CDR2 YNFKEQ. The CDR3 runs 15 residues.

The CDR3 loop is CSVEEGTGNTEAFF. The CDR3 nucleotides read TGCAGCGTTGAAGAGGGGACAGGGAACACTGAAGCTTTCTTT. V and J are TRBV29-1 and TRBJ1-1, with TRBD1 identical over 8 bases. The CDR3 spans 14 residues. Trimming removed 0 bases from V and 1 base from J; junction bases left unmatched: 1. Per germline, CDR1 SQVTM and CDR2 ANQGSEA.

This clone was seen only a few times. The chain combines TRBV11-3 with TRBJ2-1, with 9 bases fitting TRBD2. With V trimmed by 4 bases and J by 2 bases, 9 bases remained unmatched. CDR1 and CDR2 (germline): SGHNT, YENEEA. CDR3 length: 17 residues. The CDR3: CASSSQPTSGAYNEQFF. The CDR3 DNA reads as TGTGCCAGCAGCTCTCAACCGACTAGCGGCGCCTACAATGAGCAGTTCTTC.

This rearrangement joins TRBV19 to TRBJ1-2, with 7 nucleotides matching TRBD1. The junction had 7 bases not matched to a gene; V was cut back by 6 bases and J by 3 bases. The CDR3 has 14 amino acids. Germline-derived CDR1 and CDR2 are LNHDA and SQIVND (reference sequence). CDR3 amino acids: CASSRGGGDYGYTF. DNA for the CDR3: TGTGCCAGTAGCCGAGGGGGCGGTGACTATGGCTACACCTTC.

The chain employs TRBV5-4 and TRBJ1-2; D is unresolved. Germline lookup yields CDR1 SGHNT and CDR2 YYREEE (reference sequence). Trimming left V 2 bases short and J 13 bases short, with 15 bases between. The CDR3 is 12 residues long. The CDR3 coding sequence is TGTGCCAGCAGCTTAGTCTCGGGTCCTGGCACCTTC. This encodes CASSLVSGPGTF.